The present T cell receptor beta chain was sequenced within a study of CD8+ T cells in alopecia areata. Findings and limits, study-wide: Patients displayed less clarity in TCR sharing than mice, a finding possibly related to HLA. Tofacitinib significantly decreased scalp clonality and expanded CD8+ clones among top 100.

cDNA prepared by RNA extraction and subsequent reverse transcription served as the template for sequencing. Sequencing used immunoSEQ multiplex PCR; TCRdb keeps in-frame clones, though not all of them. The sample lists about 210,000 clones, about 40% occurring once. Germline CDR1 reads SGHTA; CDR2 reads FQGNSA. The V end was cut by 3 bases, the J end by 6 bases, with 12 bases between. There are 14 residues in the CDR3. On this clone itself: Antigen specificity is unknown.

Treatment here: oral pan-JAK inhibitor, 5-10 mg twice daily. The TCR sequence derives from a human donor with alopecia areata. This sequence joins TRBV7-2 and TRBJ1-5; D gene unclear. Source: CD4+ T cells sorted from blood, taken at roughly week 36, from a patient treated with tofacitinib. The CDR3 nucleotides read TGTGCCAGCAGCTTGGGAGGAGGGAGTCAGCCCCAGCATTTT. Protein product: CASSLGGGSQPQHF.